These T cell receptor beta chains were read from a single sample in a study of blood T cell repertoires in COVID-19. Generated by immunoSEQ multiplex PCR, the TCRdb table keeps only in-frame clones and is missing some. The data show 300,000 to 400,000 clones, roughly 85% seen once. Sequencing was carried out using PBMCs or T cells enriched from blood (not recorded which). The origin of the receptors is a woman aged 40 to 55 with acute COVID-19. CDR3s include the opening cysteine and the closing phenylalanine or tryptophan. Each record gives: D gene, V gene, J gene, clone size, CDR3 DNA, CDR3 protein. A D gene is named only where the DNA matches it firmly. Only some rows state a clone size, as once, few, many or a class for expanded clones.

d_gene: NA; v_gene: TRBV9; j_gene: TRBJ1-4; abundance: NA; CDR3nt: TGTGCCAGCACAGGGCAGGGAAATGAAAAACTGTTTTTT; CDR3aa: CASTGQGNEKLFF
d_gene: NA; v_gene: TRBV25-1; j_gene: TRBJ2-1; abundance: NA; CDR3nt: TGTGCCAGCAGTGAATACACATCAGGAGGACGCTCCTACAATGAGCAGTTCTTC; CDR3aa: CASSEYTSGGRSYNEQFF
d_gene: NA; v_gene: TRBV24-1; j_gene: TRBJ1-5; abundance: NA; CDR3nt: TGTGCCACCAGTGATGGCAGAAGTAATCAGCCCCAGCATTTT; CDR3aa: CATSDGRSNQPQHF
d_gene: TRBD1; v_gene: TRBV19; j_gene: TRBJ1-5; abundance: NA; CDR3nt: TGTGCCAGTCGATCGGGACAGCTGAATCAGCCCCAGCATTTT; CDR3aa: CASRSGQLNQPQHF
d_gene: TRBD1; v_gene: TRBV27; j_gene: TRBJ1-6; abundance: NA; CDR3nt: TGTGCCAGCAGTTTCGTACAGGGGATGAATTCACCCCTCCACTTT; CDR3aa: CASSFVQGMNSPLHF
d_gene: NA; v_gene: TRBV24-1; j_gene: TRBJ1-5; abundance: NA; CDR3nt: TGTGCCACTGCCAACAGGGCGAGCAATCAGCCCCAGCATTTT; CDR3aa: CATANRASNQPQHF
d_gene: TRBD2; v_gene: TRBV5-1; j_gene: TRBJ2-3; abundance: NA; CDR3nt: TGCGCCAGCAGCGGGGGACTAGCGGGAGGGGGAGATACGCAGTATTTT; CDR3aa: CASSGGLAGGGDTQYF
d_gene: NA; v_gene: TRBV7-9; j_gene: TRBJ1-1; abundance: NA; CDR3nt: TGTGCCAGCAGCCTCAGGGGAAAGAACACTGAAGCTTTCTTT; CDR3aa: CASSLRGKNTEAFF
d_gene: TRBD2; v_gene: TRBV24-1; j_gene: TRBJ2-1; abundance: NA; CDR3nt: TGTGCCACCAGTGATTCTACACTAGCGGCCTACAATGAGCAGTTCTTC; CDR3aa: CATSDSTLAAYNEQFF
d_gene: NA; v_gene: TRBV4-1; j_gene: TRBJ1-6; abundance: NA; CDR3nt: TGCGCCAGCAGCCCATCCCCGTTGAGAAACTATAATTCACCCCTCCACTTT; CDR3aa: CASSPSPLRNYNSPLHF
d_gene: NA; v_gene: TRBV18; j_gene: TRBJ1-3; abundance: NA; CDR3nt: TGTGCCAGCTCACCAATGGGAGACTCTGGAAACACCATATATTTT; CDR3aa: CASSPMGDSGNTIYF
d_gene: NA; v_gene: TRBV2; j_gene: TRBJ1-1; abundance: NA; CDR3nt: TGTGCCAGCAATCGTCTCCCCGACAATGTAGCTTTCTTT; CDR3aa: CASNRLPDNVAFF
d_gene: TRBD2; v_gene: TRBV7-8; j_gene: TRBJ2-5; abundance: NA; CDR3nt: TGTGCCAGCAGCTTATTGGCGGGAGAAGAGACCCAGTACTTC; CDR3aa: CASSLLAGEETQYF
d_gene: NA; v_gene: TRBV5-5; j_gene: TRBJ2-1; abundance: few; CDR3nt: TGTGCCAGCAGCTTCATGGAACAGGGTTGGGAGCAGTTCTTC; CDR3aa: CASSFMEQGWEQFF
d_gene: NA; v_gene: TRBV11-2; j_gene: TRBJ2-1; abundance: NA; CDR3nt: TGTGCCAGCAGCTTAATGACTTCCTACAATGAGCAGTTCTTC; CDR3aa: CASSLMTSYNEQFF
d_gene: TRBD1; v_gene: TRBV27; j_gene: TRBJ1-4; abundance: NA; CDR3nt: TGTGCCAGCAGTTGGACAGGTCCAGTCGCAACTAATGAAAAACTGTTTTTT; CDR3aa: CASSWTGPVATNEKLFF
d_gene: NA; v_gene: TRBV10-3; j_gene: TRBJ2-6; abundance: NA; CDR3nt: TGTGCCATCAGCCCGGTATCTGGGGCCAACGTCCTGACTTTC; CDR3aa: CAISPVSGANVLTF
d_gene: NA; v_gene: TRBV11-2; j_gene: TRBJ1-2; abundance: once; CDR3nt: TGTGCCAGCAGCGCTCCAGGGTGGGGCTACACCTTC; CDR3aa: CASSAPGWGYTF
d_gene: NA; v_gene: TRBV12-5; j_gene: TRBJ2-1; abundance: NA; CDR3nt: TGTGCTAGTGTAGGAGTAAAGTTGGGGCACAATGAGCAGTTCTTC; CDR3aa: CASVGVKLGHNEQFF
d_gene: NA; v_gene: TRBV6-1; j_gene: TRBJ1-6; abundance: NA; CDR3nt: TGTGCCAGCAGTGAAGGGGGAGGGATTGATTCACCCCTCCACTTT; CDR3aa: CASSEGGGIDSPLHF
d_gene: NA; v_gene: TRBV5-1; j_gene: TRBJ2-1; abundance: NA; CDR3nt: TGCGCCAGCAGCTTGCCAGGCAAAGCTAGCGAGCAGTTCTTC; CDR3aa: CASSLPGKASEQFF
d_gene: NA; v_gene: TRBV19; j_gene: TRBJ2-1; abundance: few; CDR3nt: TGTGCCAGTAGTACCCTTCATAGCGAGATTCGTTACAATGAGCAGTTCTTC; CDR3aa: CASSTLHSEIRYNEQFF
d_gene: NA; v_gene: TRBV7-8; j_gene: TRBJ1-5; abundance: NA; CDR3nt: TGTGCCAGCAGCTTAGCGGGAGGGATCAATCAGCCCCAGCATTTT; CDR3aa: CASSLAGGINQPQHF
d_gene: TRBD1; v_gene: TRBV10-3; j_gene: TRBJ1-3; abundance: few; CDR3nt: TGTGCCATCAGTGAGTCTTTAGTGGTACAGGGGTCTGGAAACACCATATATTTT; CDR3aa: CAISESLVVQGSGNTIYF
d_gene: TRBD2; v_gene: TRBV4-2; j_gene: TRBJ2-7; abundance: NA; CDR3nt: TGTGCCAGCAGCCAAGATTCTAGCGGGAGGCGAAGATACGAGCAGTACTTC; CDR3aa: CASSQDSSGRRRYEQYF
d_gene: NA; v_gene: TRBV15; j_gene: TRBJ1-5; abundance: NA; CDR3nt: TGTGCCACCAGCCGGGGGAGGGGTAACGGTCAGCCCCAGCATTTT; CDR3aa: CATSRGRGNGQPQHF
d_gene: NA; v_gene: TRBV4-2; j_gene: TRBJ1-2; abundance: NA; CDR3nt: TGTGCCAGCAGCCAAGATTTCCGCTATGGCTACACCTTC; CDR3aa: CASSQDFRYGYTF
d_gene: NA; v_gene: TRBV4-3; j_gene: TRBJ2-1; abundance: NA; CDR3nt: TGCGCCAGCAGCCGGTCCGGGGGCTCCTACAATGAGCAGTTCTTC; CDR3aa: CASSRSGGSYNEQFF
d_gene: NA; v_gene: TRBV5-4; j_gene: TRBJ1-2; abundance: NA; CDR3nt: TGTGCCAGCAGCTCCCCTGGGCTCGGCTACACCTTC; CDR3aa: CASSSPGLGYTF
d_gene: TRBD1; v_gene: TRBV10-3; j_gene: TRBJ2-1; abundance: NA; CDR3nt: TGTGCCATCAGTGAGTTTAGAACCGGGACAGGGGGCAATAATGAGCAGTTCTTC; CDR3aa: CAISEFRTGTGGNNEQFF
d_gene: NA; v_gene: TRBV6-5; j_gene: TRBJ2-7; abundance: NA; CDR3nt: TGTGCCAGCGGACAAACGTCCTCCTACGAGCAGTACTTC; CDR3aa: CASGQTSSYEQYF
d_gene: NA; v_gene: TRBV3-1/TRBV3-2; j_gene: TRBJ1-6; abundance: NA; CDR3nt: TGTGCCAGCAGCCTCCTGGGGGGGGAGGTTTCACCCCTCCACTTT; CDR3aa: CASSLLGGEVSPLHF
d_gene: TRBD1; v_gene: TRBV7-6; j_gene: TRBJ2-7; abundance: NA; CDR3nt: TGTGCCAGCCGATCCGGGACAGGGGTCTACGAGCAGTACTTC; CDR3aa: CASRSGTGVYEQYF
d_gene: TRBD2; v_gene: TRBV11-2; j_gene: TRBJ2-3; abundance: NA; CDR3nt: TGTGCCAGCAGCGTGACTAGCGGTGGGGGCACAGATACGCAGTATTTT; CDR3aa: CASSVTSGGGTDTQYF
d_gene: NA; v_gene: TRBV5-1; j_gene: TRBJ2-3; abundance: NA; CDR3nt: TGCGCCAGCAGCTCCAAGCGGACGACCACAGATACGCAGTATTTT; CDR3aa: CASSSKRTTTDTQYF
d_gene: TRBD2; v_gene: TRBV9; j_gene: TRBJ2-3; abundance: NA; CDR3nt: TGTGCCAGCAGCGGCGGGACTAGCGGGAGCCGTACAGATACGCAGTATTTT; CDR3aa: CASSGGTSGSRTDTQYF
d_gene: NA; v_gene: TRBV2; j_gene: TRBJ1-6; abundance: NA; CDR3nt: TGTGCCAGCAGGGAAGGTTTGCGGTCACCCCTCCACTTT; CDR3aa: CASREGLRSPLHF
d_gene: NA; v_gene: TRBV27; j_gene: TRBJ2-3; abundance: once; CDR3nt: TGTGCCAGCAGTTTAGTCAGGGGTACAGATACGCAGTATTTT; CDR3aa: CASSLVRGTDTQYF
d_gene: NA; v_gene: TRBV28; j_gene: TRBJ1-5; abundance: NA; CDR3nt: TGTGCCAGCAGTTTAGGGGCGGGGGGATACAATCAGCCCCAGCATTTT; CDR3aa: CASSLGAGGYNQPQHF
d_gene: NA; v_gene: TRBV15; j_gene: TRBJ2-3; abundance: NA; CDR3nt: TGTGCCACCAGCAGAGACATCACAGATACGCAGTATTTT; CDR3aa: CATSRDITDTQYF
d_gene: TRBD2; v_gene: TRBV7-2; j_gene: TRBJ2-7; abundance: NA; CDR3nt: TGTGCCAGCAGCGGGCTAGCGGGGGTGTCCTACGAGCAGTACTTC; CDR3aa: CASSGLAGVSYEQYF
d_gene: NA; v_gene: TRBV11-2; j_gene: TRBJ2-1; abundance: NA; CDR3nt: TGTGCCAGCAGCTTGGGCTTTTCAGGGGTGGCCAATGAGCAGTTCTTC; CDR3aa: CASSLGFSGVANEQFF
d_gene: TRBD2; v_gene: TRBV9; j_gene: TRBJ2-7; abundance: NA; CDR3nt: TGTGCCAGCAGCGTAACTCCAGCGGGAGGGCCTGACGAGCAGTACTTC; CDR3aa: CASSVTPAGGPDEQYF
d_gene: NA; v_gene: TRBV6-5; j_gene: TRBJ2-2; abundance: NA; CDR3nt: TGTGCCAGCAGCGTCACTAGCTTCGGGGAGCTGTTTTTT; CDR3aa: CASSVTSFGELFF
d_gene: NA; v_gene: TRBV3-1/TRBV3-2; j_gene: TRBJ1-1; abundance: few; CDR3nt: TGTGCCAGCAGCCAAGATGGGGCAGTTATGAACACTGAAGCTTTCTTT; CDR3aa: CASSQDGAVMNTEAFF
d_gene: NA; v_gene: TRBV9; j_gene: TRBJ1-4; abundance: NA; CDR3nt: TGTGCCAGCAGCGTACAGCCAGGGGAAGGAGAAAAACTGTTTTTT; CDR3aa: CASSVQPGEGEKLFF
d_gene: NA; v_gene: TRBV28; j_gene: TRBJ1-6; abundance: once; CDR3nt: TGTGCCAGCAGTTTCCAGGGGCCGTACACCCTTCTGGGGTCCCTCCACTTT; CDR3aa: CASSFQGPYTLLGSLHF
d_gene: NA; v_gene: TRBV11-2; j_gene: TRBJ1-1; abundance: NA; CDR3nt: TGTGCCAGCAGCTTGGATCCGAGGAGAGTCACTGAAGCTTTCTTT; CDR3aa: CASSLDPRRVTEAFF
d_gene: TRBD1; v_gene: TRBV27; j_gene: TRBJ1-4; abundance: NA; CDR3nt: TGTGCCAGCAGACGGACAGGGGATGAAAAACTGTTTTTT; CDR3aa: CASRRTGDEKLFF
d_gene: TRBD2; v_gene: TRBV2; j_gene: TRBJ2-3; abundance: NA; CDR3nt: TGTGCCAGCAGTGACGCGGGAGTCGGCACAGATACGCAGTATTTT; CDR3aa: CASSDAGVGTDTQYF
d_gene: TRBD2; v_gene: TRBV11-3; j_gene: TRBJ2-3; abundance: NA; CDR3nt: TGTGCCAGCAGCCTGGGACTAGCGGGGGTCACAGATACGCAGTATTTT; CDR3aa: CASSLGLAGVTDTQYF
d_gene: NA; v_gene: TRBV7-8; j_gene: TRBJ2-5; abundance: NA; CDR3nt: TGTGCCAGCAGCTTAGCGGACAGCGGGACCGGTGAGACCCAGTACTTC; CDR3aa: CASSLADSGTGETQYF
d_gene: TRBD1; v_gene: TRBV4-1; j_gene: TRBJ1-2; abundance: NA; CDR3nt: TGCGCCAGCAGCCAGGCCATACAGGGGGATTTTTATGGCTACACCTTC; CDR3aa: CASSQAIQGDFYGYTF
d_gene: TRBD1; v_gene: TRBV28; j_gene: TRBJ1-4; abundance: NA; CDR3nt: TGTGCCAGCAGGAAACTACAGGGGATTAATGAAAAACTGTTTTTT; CDR3aa: CASRKLQGINEKLFF
d_gene: TRBD2; v_gene: TRBV5-6; j_gene: TRBJ2-1; abundance: NA; CDR3nt: TGTGCCAGCAGCCTGTTCGGGACTAGCGGGATCCCCTACAATGAGCAGTTCTTC; CDR3aa: CASSLFGTSGIPYNEQFF
d_gene: TRBD1; v_gene: TRBV9; j_gene: TRBJ2-3; abundance: once; CDR3nt: TGTGCCAGCAGCGTAGCCGGGACAGGGGCAGATACGCAGTATTTT; CDR3aa: CASSVAGTGADTQYF
d_gene: NA; v_gene: TRBV6-1; j_gene: TRBJ2-7; abundance: many; CDR3nt: TGTGCCAGCAGTGAAGGCGAGAGCTCCTACGAGCAGTACTTC; CDR3aa: CASSEGESSYEQYF
d_gene: NA; v_gene: TRBV28; j_gene: TRBJ2-2; abundance: NA; CDR3nt: TGTGCCAGCAGTTTCGGGGGTGTCGGGGAGCTGTTTTTT; CDR3aa: CASSFGGVGELFF
d_gene: NA; v_gene: TRBV7-9; j_gene: TRBJ2-3; abundance: NA; CDR3nt: TGTGCCAGCAGCCCTACTAGTCCAGGGGGGCCAGATACGCAGTATTTT; CDR3aa: CASSPTSPGGPDTQYF
d_gene: NA; v_gene: TRBV19; j_gene: TRBJ1-1; abundance: NA; CDR3nt: TGTGCCAGTAGTATAGATCGTGGAGGGCGAACGACTGAAGCTTTCTTT; CDR3aa: CASSIDRGGRTTEAFF